This TCR beta chain came from a study of blood T cell repertoires in COVID-19. About the research overall: The United States, Italy and Spain supplied acute and convalescent COVID-19 samples. PBMCs, B-cell-depleted T cells, or T cells provided the cDNA or gDNA that made up the material.

In the original processing: Amplified reference gene primers provided the basis for estimating nucleated cell counts. This table comes from immunoSEQ multiplex PCR, and its TCRdb copy is limited to in-frame clones, with some not included. V, J and clone size are taken as reported in that table, and D and trimming were inferred from the DNA itself. The sample yields about 210,000 clones, 83% seen once. The CDR3 covers 14 residues. V lost 5 bases, J lost 4 bases, and 14 bases lay in between. Germline values: CDR1 LNHDA, CDR2 SQIVND (reference sequence). The sequenced sample consisted of peripheral blood. This sequence joins TRBV19 and TRBJ1-2; D not certain. The receptor comes from a woman in her thirties or forties with active or convalescent COVID-19. This CDR3 is CASSDPFYSYGYTF. In nucleotides, the CDR3 is TGTGCCAGTAGTGACCCTTTCTACAGCTATGGCTACACCTTC.